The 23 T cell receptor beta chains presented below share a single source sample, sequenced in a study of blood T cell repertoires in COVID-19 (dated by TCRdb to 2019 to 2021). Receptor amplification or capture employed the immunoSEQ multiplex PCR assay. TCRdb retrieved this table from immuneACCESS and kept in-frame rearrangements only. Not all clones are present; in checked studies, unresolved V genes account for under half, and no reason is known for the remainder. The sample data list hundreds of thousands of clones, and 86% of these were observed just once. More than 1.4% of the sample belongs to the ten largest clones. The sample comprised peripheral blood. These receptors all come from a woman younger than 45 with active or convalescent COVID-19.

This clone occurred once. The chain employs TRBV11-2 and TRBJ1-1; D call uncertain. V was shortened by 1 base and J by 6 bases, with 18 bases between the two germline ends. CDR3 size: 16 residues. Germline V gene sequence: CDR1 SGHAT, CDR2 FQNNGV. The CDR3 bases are TGTGCCAGCAGCTTAGTGAGGGTGCGGCTTGGGGCTGAAGCTTTCTTT. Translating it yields CASSLVRVRLGAEAFF.

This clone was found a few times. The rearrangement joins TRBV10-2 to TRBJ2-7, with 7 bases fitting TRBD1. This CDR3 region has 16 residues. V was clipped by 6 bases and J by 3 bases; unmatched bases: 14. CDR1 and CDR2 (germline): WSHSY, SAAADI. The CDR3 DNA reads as TGCGCCAGCAGGCCCCACCTCGAGACAGGGCTCTACGAGCAGTACTTC. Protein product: CASRPHLETGLYEQYF.

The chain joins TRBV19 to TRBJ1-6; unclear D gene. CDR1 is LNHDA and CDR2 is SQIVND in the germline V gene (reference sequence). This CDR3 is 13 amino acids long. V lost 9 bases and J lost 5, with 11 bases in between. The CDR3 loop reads CASGDVDNSPLHF. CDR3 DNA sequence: TGTGCCAGCGGGGATGTGGATAATTCACCCCTCCACTTT.

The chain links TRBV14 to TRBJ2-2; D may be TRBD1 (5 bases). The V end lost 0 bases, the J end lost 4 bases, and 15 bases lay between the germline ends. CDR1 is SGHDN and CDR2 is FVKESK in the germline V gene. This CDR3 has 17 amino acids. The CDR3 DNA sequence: TGTGCCAGCAGCCAAGAAGAGGTTGTTAGGGGCACCGGGGAGCTGTTTTTT. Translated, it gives CASSQEEVVRGTGELFF.

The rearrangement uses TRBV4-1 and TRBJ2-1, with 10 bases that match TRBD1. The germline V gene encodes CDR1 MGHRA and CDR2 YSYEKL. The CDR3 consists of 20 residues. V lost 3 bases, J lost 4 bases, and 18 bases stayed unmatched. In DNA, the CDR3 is TGCGCCAGCAGCCATCAAGGCGCGCTGCAGTGGGGACAGGGGTACAATGAGCAGTTCTTC. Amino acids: CASSHQGALQWGQGYNEQFF.

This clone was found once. The CDR3 sequence: CASRPQGAGTEAFF. The DNA for the CDR3 is TGTGCCAGCAGGCCTCAGGGGGCGGGCACTGAAGCTTTCTTT. The V and J genes are TRBV6-6 and TRBJ1-1; the match to TRBD1 covers 8 bases. The V gene end was trimmed by 6 bases and the J gene end by 4 bases; junction bases not matched to a gene: 7. Looked up from germline, CDR1 is MNHNY and CDR2 is SVGAGI (reference sequence). This CDR3 is 14 amino acids long.

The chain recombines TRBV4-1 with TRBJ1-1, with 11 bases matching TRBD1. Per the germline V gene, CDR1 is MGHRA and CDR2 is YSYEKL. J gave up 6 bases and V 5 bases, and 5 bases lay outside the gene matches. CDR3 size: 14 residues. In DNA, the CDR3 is TGCGCCAGCAGCGGACAGGGGGCGGGCGCTGAAGCTTTCTTT. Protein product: CASSGQGAGAEAFF.

The CDR3 reads CAISELSGPYEQYF. CDR3 sequence (DNA): TGTGCCATCAGTGAGTTGTCAGGGCCTTACGAGCAGTACTTC. This chain uses TRBV10-3 with TRBJ2-7; D is possibly TRBD1 (5 bases). Germline CDR1 ENHRY, CDR2 SYGVKD. The length of the CDR3 is 14 residues. V was shortened by 1 base and J by 4 bases, with 11 bases between the two germline ends.

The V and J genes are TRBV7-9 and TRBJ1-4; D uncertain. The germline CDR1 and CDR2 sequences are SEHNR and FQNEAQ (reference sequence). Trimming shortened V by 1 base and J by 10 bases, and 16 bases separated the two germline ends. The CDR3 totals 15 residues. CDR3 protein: CASSLGVDPRGKLFF. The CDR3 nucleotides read TGTGCCAGCAGCTTAGGGGTAGACCCACGGGGAAAACTGTTTTTT.

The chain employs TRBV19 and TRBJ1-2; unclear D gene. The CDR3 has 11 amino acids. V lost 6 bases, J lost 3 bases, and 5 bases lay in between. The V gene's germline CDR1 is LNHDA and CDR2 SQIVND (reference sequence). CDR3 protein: CASRDYYGYTF. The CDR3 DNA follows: TGTGCCAGTAGGGACTACTATGGCTACACCTTC.

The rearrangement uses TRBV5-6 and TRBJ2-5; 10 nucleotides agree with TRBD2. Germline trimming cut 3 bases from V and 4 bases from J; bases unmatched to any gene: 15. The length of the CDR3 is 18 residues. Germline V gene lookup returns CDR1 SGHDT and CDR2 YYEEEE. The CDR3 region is CASSYPEFSGGIGETQYF. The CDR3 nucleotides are TGTGCCAGCAGCTACCCGGAGTTTAGCGGGGGGATCGGAGAGACCCAGTACTTC.

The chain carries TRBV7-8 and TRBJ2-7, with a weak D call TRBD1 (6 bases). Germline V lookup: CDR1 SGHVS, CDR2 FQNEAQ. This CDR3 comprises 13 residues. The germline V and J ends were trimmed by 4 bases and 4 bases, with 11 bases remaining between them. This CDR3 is CASSSRTDYEQYF. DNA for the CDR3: TGTGCCAGCAGCTCTCGGACAGATTACGAGCAGTACTTC.

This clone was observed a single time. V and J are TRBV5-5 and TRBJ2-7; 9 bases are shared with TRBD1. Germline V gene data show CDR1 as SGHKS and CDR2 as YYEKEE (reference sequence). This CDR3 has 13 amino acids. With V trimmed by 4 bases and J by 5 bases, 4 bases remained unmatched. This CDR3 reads CASSPWTGDEQYF. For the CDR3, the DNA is TGTGCCAGCAGCCCTTGGACAGGGGACGAGCAGTACTTC.

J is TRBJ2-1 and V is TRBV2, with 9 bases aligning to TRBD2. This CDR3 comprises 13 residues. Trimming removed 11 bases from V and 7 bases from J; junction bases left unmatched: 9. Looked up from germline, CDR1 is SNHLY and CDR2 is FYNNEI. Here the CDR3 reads CAVAGGPANEQFF. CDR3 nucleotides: TGTGCCGTCGCGGGGGGGCCTGCGAATGAGCAGTTCTTC.

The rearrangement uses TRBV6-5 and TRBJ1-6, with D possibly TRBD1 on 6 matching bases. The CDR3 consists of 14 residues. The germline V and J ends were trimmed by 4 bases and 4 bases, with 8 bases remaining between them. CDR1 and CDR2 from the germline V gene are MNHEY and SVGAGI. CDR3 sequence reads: CASSLTGYNSPLHF. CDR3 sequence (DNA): TGTGCCAGCAGTTTGACAGGTTATAATTCACCCCTCCACTTT.

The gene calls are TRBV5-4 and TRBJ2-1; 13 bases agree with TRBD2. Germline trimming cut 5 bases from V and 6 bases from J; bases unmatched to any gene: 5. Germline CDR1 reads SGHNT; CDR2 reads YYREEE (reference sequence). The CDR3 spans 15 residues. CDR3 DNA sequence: TGTGCCAGCAGTTCGGGACTAGCGGGACTCAATGAGCAGTTCTTC. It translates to CASSSGLAGLNEQFF.

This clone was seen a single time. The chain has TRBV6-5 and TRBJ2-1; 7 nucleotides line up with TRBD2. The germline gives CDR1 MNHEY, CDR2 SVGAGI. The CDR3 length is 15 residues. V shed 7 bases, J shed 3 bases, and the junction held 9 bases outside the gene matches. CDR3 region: CASTESGNLYNEQFF. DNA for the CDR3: TGTGCCAGCACGGAGAGCGGGAACCTCTACAATGAGCAGTTCTTC.

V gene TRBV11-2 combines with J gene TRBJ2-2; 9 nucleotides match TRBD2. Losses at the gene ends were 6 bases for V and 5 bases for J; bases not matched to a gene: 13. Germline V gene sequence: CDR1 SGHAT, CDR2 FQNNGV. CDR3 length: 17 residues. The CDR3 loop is CASSRSAGGGRTGELFF. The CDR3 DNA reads TGTGCCAGCAGTCGGTCCGCGGGAGGGGGAAGGACCGGGGAGCTGTTTTTT.

DNA of the CDR3: TGTGCCACCAGCAGAGATCGGGATACGCAGTATTTT. Translation gives CATSRDRDTQYF. The chain couples TRBV15 to TRBJ2-3; D remains ambiguous. This CDR3 spans 12 amino acids. V lost 0 bases and J 6 bases, leaving 4 bases between the germline ends. CDR1 and CDR2 from the germline V gene are LNHNV and YYDKDF (reference sequence).

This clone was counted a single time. CDR3 region: CASSQGLAPVGATGELFF. The CDR3 DNA reads TGCGCCAGCAGCCAGGGACTAGCGCCTGTTGGGGCCACCGGGGAGCTGTTTTTT. V is TRBV5-1 and J is TRBJ2-2, with TRBD2 matching over 10 bases. The CDR3 contains 18 residues. In germline, CDR1 is SGHRS, CDR2 YFSETQ. With 4 bases clipped from V and 4 bases from J, the junction kept 13 bases outside the gene matches.

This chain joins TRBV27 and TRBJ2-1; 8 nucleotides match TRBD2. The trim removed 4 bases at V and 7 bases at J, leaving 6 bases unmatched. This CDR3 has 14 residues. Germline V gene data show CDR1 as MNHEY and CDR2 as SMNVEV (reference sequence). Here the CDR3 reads CASSSRLAQNEQFF. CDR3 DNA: TGTGCCAGCAGTTCCAGACTAGCGCAAAATGAGCAGTTCTTC.

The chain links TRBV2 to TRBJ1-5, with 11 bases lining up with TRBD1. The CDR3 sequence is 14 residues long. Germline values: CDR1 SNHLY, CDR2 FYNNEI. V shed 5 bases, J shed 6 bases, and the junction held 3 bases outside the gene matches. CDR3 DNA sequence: TGTGCCAGCAGTCGGGACAGGGGGACTCAGCCCCAGCATTTT. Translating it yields CASSRDRGTQPQHF.

Here the CDR3 reads CASSRRGAHTEAFF. The CDR3 nucleotides read TGTGCCAGCAGCCGACGGGGGGCCCACACTGAAGCTTTCTTT. The J gene is TRBJ1-1, the V gene TRBV5-4, with D perhaps matching TRBD1 (6 bases). This CDR3 is 14 amino acids long. Trimming stripped 4 bases from V and 3 bases from J, with 13 bases between. The germline V gene encodes CDR1 SGHNT and CDR2 YYREEE (reference sequence).